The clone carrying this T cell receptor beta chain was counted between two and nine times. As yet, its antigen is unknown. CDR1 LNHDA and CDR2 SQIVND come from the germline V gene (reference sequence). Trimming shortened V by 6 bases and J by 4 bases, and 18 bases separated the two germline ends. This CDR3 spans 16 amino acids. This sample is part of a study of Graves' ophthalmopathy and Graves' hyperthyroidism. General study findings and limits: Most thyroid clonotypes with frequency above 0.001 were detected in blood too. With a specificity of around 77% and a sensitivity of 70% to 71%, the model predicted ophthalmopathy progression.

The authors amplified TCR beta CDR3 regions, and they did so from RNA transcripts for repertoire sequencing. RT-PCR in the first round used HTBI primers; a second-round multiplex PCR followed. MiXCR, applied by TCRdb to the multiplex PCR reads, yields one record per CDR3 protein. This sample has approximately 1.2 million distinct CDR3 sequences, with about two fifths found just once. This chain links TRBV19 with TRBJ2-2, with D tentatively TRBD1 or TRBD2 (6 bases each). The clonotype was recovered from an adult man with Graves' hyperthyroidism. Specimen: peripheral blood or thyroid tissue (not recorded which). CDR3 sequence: CASSREGGSGTGELFF. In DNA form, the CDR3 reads TGTGCCAGTAGCAGAGAGGGGGGCTCGGGCACCGGGGAGCTGTTTTTT.